Below, 25 T cell receptor beta chains from the same sample are listed, as sequenced in a study of T cell clonality in common variable immunodeficiency. Data came from immunoSEQ multiplex PCR; TCRdb stores just in-frame clones and leaves some out. The sample has tens of thousands of clones, none seen only once. Material for sequencing was peripheral blood mononuclear cells. The receptor source for this set is a person aged 18-70 years in good health.

This clone was counted at least ten times. The CDR3 bases that were read are TGCAGCGGCGGTGAATTCTATGGC. This translates into CSGGEFYG. The full-length CDR3 reads as CSGGEFYGYTF. V is TRBV29-1 and J is TRBJ1-2; D not certain. The read ends 3 residues early relative to the CDR3; the germline J gene fills the gap. Germline assignment: CDR1 SQVTM and CDR2 ANQGSEA. Trimming shortened V by 7 bases and J by 4 bases, and 10 bases separated the two germline ends. The CDR3 is made up of 11 amino acids.

This clone was recorded at least ten times. The read terminates 3 residues before the CDR3 end, so the remaining end is supplied by the germline J gene. The chain carries TRBV20-1 and TRBJ2-1, with D possibly being TRBD1 or TRBD2 (5 bases each). Germline loops: CDR1 DFQATT, CDR2 SNEGSKA (reference sequence). CDR3 size: 13 residues. V was shortened by 1 base and J by 6 bases, with 10 bases between the two germline ends. The CDR3 sequence is CSARVRGANEQFF. The CDR3 DNA, read in part, is TGCAGTGCTAGAGTGCGAGGGGCCAATGAG.

This clone was recorded many times. The CDR3 end lies 3 residues beyond the end of the read and is filled in from the germline J gene. The chain employs TRBV10-3 and TRBJ2-5; weak D call: TRBD1 (6 bases). In germline, CDR1 is ENHRY, CDR2 SYGVKD. Trimming removed 6 bases from V and 5 bases from J, with 25 bases in between. This CDR3 has 17 residues. CDR3 bases read: TGTGCCATCAGGGGGGCCATCGTAGGGACCGATTTGGAGACC. This translates into CAIRGAIVGTDLET. The full CDR3 reads CAIRGAIVGTDLETQYF.

This clone occurred many times. The DNA ends 3 residues before the CDR3 does, and the rest of the CDR3 is filled in from the germline J gene. V usage is TRBV6-1 and J usage is TRBJ2-1; TRBD2 matches at 7 bases. CDR1 and CDR2 (germline): MNHNS, SASEGT. The ends lost 4 bases at V and 3 bases at J; junction bases unmatched: 9. This CDR3 region has 16 residues. CDR3 DNA, as far as it was read: TGTGCCAGCAGTGTCCGGAGCGGGATGGTCTACAATGAG. Its protein product is CASSVRSGMVYNE. The CDR3 as a whole reads CASSVRSGMVYNEQFF.

This clone was recorded at least ten times. CDR3 loop: CSAIEGGQGLRDRNQPQHF. CDR3 DNA, as far as it was read: TGCAGTGCCATAGAAGGGGGACAGGGACTTAGGGATAGGAATCAGCCC. The gene calls are TRBV20-1 and TRBJ1-5; 9 bases are a match to TRBD1. The read halts 3 residues ahead of the CDR3 end, with the missing end drawn from the germline J gene. Germline lookup yields CDR1 DFQATT and CDR2 SNEGSKA (reference sequence). V lost 6 bases to trimming and J lost 4 bases; unmatched junction nucleotides: 22. The CDR3 totals 19 residues.

This clone was observed at least ten times. Read coverage stops 3 residues before the CDR3 terminus; the germline J gene supplies the remainder. This chain links TRBV20-1 with TRBJ2-1; 9 nucleotides agree with TRBD1. There are 13 residues in the CDR3. With V trimmed by 7 bases and J by 2 bases, 3 bases remained unmatched. Germline values: CDR1 DFQATT, CDR2 SNEGSKA (reference sequence). The covered CDR3 bases are TGCAGTGGGGGACAGGGTCCCTACAATGAG. This encodes CSGGQGPYNE. The whole CDR3 protein is CSGGQGPYNEQFF.

The CDR3 protein is CASSRAGTYEQYF. The part of the CDR3 DNA that was read is TGTGCCAGCAGCCGGGCGGGGACCTACGAG. V is TRBV5-6 and J is TRBJ2-7, with D perhaps matching TRBD2 (6 bases). The read ends 3 residues early relative to the CDR3; the germline J gene fills the gap. V gave up 4 bases and J gave up 2 bases, with 10 bases separating them. The CDR3 has 13 residues. Germline loops: CDR1 SGHDT, CDR2 YYEEEE.

This clone was found many times. The read ends 3 residues shy of where the CDR3 ends; the end is completed using the germline J gene. V is TRBV18 and J is TRBJ1-5; maybe TRBD1 (5 bases). Germline V gene sequence: CDR1 KGHSH, CDR2 LQKENI. Trimming left V 2 bases short and J 6 bases short, with 5 bases between. There are 12 residues in the CDR3. The CDR3 loop is CASSPRGQPQHF. The covered CDR3 bases are TGTGCCAGCTCACCAAGGGGTCAGCCC. Combining the CDR3 with reference TRBV18 and TRBJ1-5 gives the whole variable domain NAGVMQNPRHLVRRRGQEARLRCSPMKGHSHVYWYRQLPEEGLKFMVYLQKENIIDESGMPKERFSAEFPKEGPSILRIQQVVRGDSAAYFCASSPRGQPQHFGDGTRLSIL.

This clone came up many times. CDR3 amino acids: CASSPVGGTNTGELFF. The sequenced CDR3 bases are TGTGCCAGCTCACCAGTGGGGGGTACGAACACCGGGGAG. The gene calls are TRBV18 and TRBJ2-2, with D perhaps TRBD2 (6 bases). The CDR3 end lies 3 residues beyond the end of the read and is filled in from the germline J gene. The CDR3 loop spans 16 amino acids. V was cut by 2 bases and J by 0 bases, with 10 bases left in between. Germline loops: CDR1 KGHSH, CDR2 LQKENI. The full variable domain, completed using reference TRBV18 and TRBJ2-2, is NAGVMQNPRHLVRRRGQEARLRCSPMKGHSHVYWYRQLPEEGLKFMVYLQKENIIDESGMPKERFSAEFPKEGPSILRIQQVVRGDSAAYFCASSPVGGTNTGELFFGEGSRLTVL.

This clone was detected many times. The CDR3 end is not reached by the read, which stops 3 residues before it; the germline J gene fills it in. This sequence joins TRBV19 and TRBJ1-2; TRBD1 might be the D (6 bases). The CDR3 is 13 residues long. From germline, CDR1 is LNHDA and CDR2 SQIVND (reference sequence). Trimming shortened V by 5 bases and J by 2 bases, and 9 bases separated the two germline ends. The part of the CDR3 DNA that was read is TGTGCCAGTAGTGCGCAGGGGAACTATGGC. This translates into CASSAQGNYG. The full CDR3 is CASSAQGNYGYTF.

This clone occurred many times. The read is 3 residues too short to cover the CDR3 end, so that end is filled in from the germline J gene. The chain joins TRBV6-2 or TRBV6-3 to TRBJ2-2; D is unclear. The CDR3 consists of 16 residues. Germline V gene lookup returns CDR1 MNHEY and CDR2 SVGEGT. Trimming removed 2 bases from V and 1 base from J, with 11 bases in between. The part of the CDR3 DNA that was read is TGTGCCAGCAGTTACAGTTTGGCAGGGAACACCGGGGAG. Its translation: CASSYSLAGNTGE. From start to end, the CDR3 is CASSYSLAGNTGELFF.

This clone was detected many times. The read falls 3 residues short of the CDR3 end, and the missing part is taken from the germline J gene. The rearrangement joins TRBV19 to TRBJ2-7; D unresolved. The germline V and J ends were trimmed by 3 bases and 2 bases, with 8 bases remaining between them. The CDR3 is 13 residues long. Germline CDR1 is LNHDA and CDR2 is SQIVND (reference sequence). The sequenced part of the CDR3 DNA is TGTGCCAGTAGTATTGGGCCGACCTACGAG. Its protein is CASSIGPTYE. The complete CDR3 reads CASSIGPTYEQYF.

This clone was observed at least ten times. The read finishes 3 residues shy of the CDR3 end, and the germline J gene is used to complete it. The gene calls are TRBV6-1 and TRBJ2-7; D is unclear. The germline V gene encodes CDR1 MNHNS and CDR2 SASEGT. The CDR3 loop spans 15 amino acids. The V and J ends lost 2 bases and 3 bases respectively, with 14 bases between them. The DNA read from the CDR3 is TGTGCCAGCAGTGAAATCCTCCGAGCCATCTACGAG. It translates to CASSEILRAIYE. The CDR3 in full is CASSEILRAIYEQYF.

This clone was seen repeatedly, ten times or more. The CDR3 end lies 3 residues beyond the end of the read and is filled in from the germline J gene. The chain employs TRBV7-2 and TRBJ1-2, with 10 positions matching TRBD1. CDR1 is SGHTA and CDR2 is FQGNSA in the germline V gene. CDR3 length: 13 amino acids. The CDR3 is CASSLETGGGYTF. CDR3 DNA, as far as it was read: TGTGCCAGCAGCTTGGAGACAGGGGGCGGC.

This clone has a handful of counts. The read ends 3 residues shy of where the CDR3 ends; the end is completed using the germline J gene. The chain employs TRBV11-2 and TRBJ2-1; 7 bases are shared with TRBD2. The V gene's germline CDR1 is SGHAT and CDR2 FQNNGV. The CDR3 runs to 15 residues. V was pared by 2 bases and J by 5 bases, with 6 bases of the junction left unmatched. This chain's CDR3 is CASSLRTRINNEQFF. The CDR3 DNA, read in part, is TGTGCCAGCAGCTTACGGACTAGAATAAACAATGAG.

There are many counts of this clone. Coverage ceases 3 residues before the CDR3 finishes, and the germline J gene fills in the end. This chain links TRBV2 with TRBJ2-7, with a tentative D call TRBD1 (6 bases). The CDR3 is 15 amino acids. Germline V gene lookup returns CDR1 SNHLY and CDR2 FYNNEI. Trimming cost V 4 bases and J 5 bases, with 18 bases left between them. The CDR3 is CASSVGTYPGDEQYF. Incomplete CDR3 DNA: TGTGCCAGCAGTGTCGGGACATACCCAGGGGACGAG. Combining the CDR3 with reference TRBV2 and TRBJ2-7 gives the whole variable domain EPEVTQTPSHQVTQMGQEVILRCVPISNHLYFYWYRQILGQKVEFLVSFYNNEISEKSEIFDDQFSVERPDGSNFTLKIRSTKLEDSAMYFCASSVGTYPGDEQYFGPGTRLTVT.

In this sample, this clone turned up many times. The missing CDR3 end, 3 residues past where the read stops, is filled in from the germline J gene. The rearrangement uses TRBV5-1 and TRBJ2-5; TRBD2 agrees at 10 bases. The V gene end was trimmed by 3 bases and the J gene end by 0 bases; junction bases not matched to a gene: 2. Germline CDR1 SGHRS, CDR2 YFSETQ. This CDR3 has 15 amino acids. The CDR3 reads CASSYGTSDQETQYF. The sequenced part of the CDR3 DNA is TGCGCCAGCAGCTACGGGACTAGCGACCAAGAGACC.

This clone has at least ten counts. The missing CDR3 end, 3 residues past where the read stops, is filled in from the germline J gene. J is TRBJ2-2 and V is TRBV5-1; D gene ambiguous. The CDR3 extends over 15 amino acids. Germline V gene data show CDR1 as SGHRS and CDR2 as YFSETQ. V was clipped by 1 base and J by 1 base, with 8 bases between them. The CDR3 is CASSLRVGNTGELFF. The sequenced part of the CDR3 DNA is TGCGCCAGCAGCTTGCGGGTGGGGAACACCGGGGAG.

This clone appeared many times. The read terminates 3 residues ahead of where the CDR3 ends, so the germline J gene completes it. This chain uses TRBV30 with TRBJ2-3; 7 bases agree with TRBD2. CDR3 size: 12 residues. J lost 7 bases, V lost 5 bases, and 6 bases had no gene match. The germline CDR1 and CDR2 sequences are GTSNPN and SVGIG (reference sequence). The CDR3 is CAWGRECYTQYF. CDR3 bases read: TGTGCCTGGGGGCGGGAGTGCTATACG.

This clone was counted many times. The missing CDR3 end, 3 residues past where the read stops, is filled in from the germline J gene. The rearrangement joins TRBV28 to TRBJ2-7, with D possibly being TRBD1 (5 bases). Germline V gene lookup returns CDR1 MDHEN and CDR2 SYDVKM. The CDR3 totals 13 residues. Trimming removed 7 bases from V and 4 bases from J, with 14 bases in between. CDR3 loop: CASTRGRAYEQYF. The covered CDR3 bases are TGTGCCAGCACCCGTGGCAGGGCGTACGAG.

This clone was seen many times. The sequence runs out 3 residues before the end of the CDR3; the remainder is reconstructed from the germline J gene. The chain has TRBV11-3 and TRBJ2-6, with D unresolved. The V end was cut by 0 bases, the J end by 4 bases, with 4 bases between. CDR3 length equals 14 residues. Germline V gene lookup returns CDR1 SGHNT and CDR2 YENEEA. The CDR3 reads CASSLDPGANVLTF. The part of the CDR3 DNA that was read is TGTGCCAGCAGCTTAGATCCAGGGGCCAACGTC.

This clone has ten or more counts. Read coverage stops 3 residues before the CDR3 terminus; the germline J gene supplies the remainder. This rearrangement joins TRBV5-1 to TRBJ2-3; D perhaps matches TRBD2 (6 bases). CDR3 length equals 14 residues. Trimming removed 4 bases from V and 3 bases from J, with 12 bases in between. Per the germline V gene, CDR1 is SGHRS and CDR2 is YFSETQ. The CDR3 reads CASSQPGVTDTQYF. The CDR3 bases that were read are TGCGCCAGCAGCCAACCGGGGGTTACAGATACG.

This clone was recorded many times. The read is 3 residues too short to cover the CDR3 end, so that end is filled in from the germline J gene. The chain combines TRBV29-1 with TRBJ2-7; 8 bases fit TRBD1. With 4 bases clipped from V and 6 bases from J, the junction kept 8 bases outside the gene matches. The CDR3 covers 13 residues. CDR1 and CDR2 from the germline V gene are SQVTM and ANQGSEA. Partial CDR3 DNA: TGCAGCGTTGTCCGGACAGGGACGGGCGAG. This codes for CSVVRTGTGE. The CDR3 as a whole reads CSVVRTGTGEQYF.

This clone has just a few counts. The CDR3 end lies 3 residues beyond the end of the read and is filled in from the germline J gene. The V and J genes are TRBV7-6 and TRBJ2-2; 10 nucleotides align to TRBD2. Per germline, CDR1 SGHVS and CDR2 FNYEAQ. The V and J ends lost 5 bases and 1 base, in that order; junction bases with no gene match: 4. The CDR3 covers 16 residues. Partial CDR3 DNA: TGTGCCAGCAGCGCAACTAGCGGGGTGAACACCGGGGAG. This sequence encodes CASSATSGVNTGE. The complete CDR3 reads CASSATSGVNTGELFF.

CDR3 sequence reads: CAISRLTGAGGGNEQFF. CDR3 DNA (partial): TGTGCCATCAGCCGGCTGACCGGAGCGGGAGGCGGCAATGAG. The genes are TRBV10-3 and TRBJ2-1, with 9 bases lining up with TRBD2. From the germline J gene comes the end of the CDR3, since the read stops 3 residues before it. After removal of 6 bases from V and 6 bases from J, the junction contained 15 bases not matched to a gene. Germline assignment: CDR1 ENHRY and CDR2 SYGVKD. This CDR3 region has 17 residues.